This T cell receptor (beta chain) derives from a study of CD8 T cells in Susac syndrome. Random hexamers were used to reverse transcribe roughly 0.45 to 1 ug of RNA. TCR beta CDR3 was amplified by immunoSEQ covering 54 Vbeta and 13 Jbeta. TCRdb reanalysed the immunoSEQ multiplex PCR reads using MiXCR and keeps one entry per CDR3 protein. The table lists about 150,000 distinct CDR3 sequences, just under 95% of them singletons. The V gene's germline CDR1 is GTSNPN and CDR2 SVGIG (reference sequence). The CDR3 extends over 15 amino acids. With 3 bases removed from V and 8 bases from J, the gap between germline ends came to 22 bases. The study used treatment-naive patients who had stable or active relapsing-remitting disease as multiple sclerosis controls.

The specimen sequenced was CD8+ T cells from PBMCs. The sequence was obtained from a human donor with multiple sclerosis. This chain links TRBV30 with TRBJ1-1, with a weak D call TRBD1 (6 bases). The CDR3 protein is CAWRDRLAGAVEAFF. Written as DNA, the CDR3 is TGTGCCTGGAGAGATAGATTAGCGGGGGCGGTCGAAGCTTTCTTT.